The rows below give T cell receptor beta chains drawn from one sample of a study of blood T cell repertoires in COVID-19. Only in-frame clones appear in the TCRdb table, and some are missing; sequencing was by immunoSEQ multiplex PCR. The sample carries about 320,000 clones, 75% to 85% recorded once. The sample consisted of peripheral blood. These receptor sequences come from a human donor in a cohort sampled during active COVID-19. Each CDR3 is given with its conserved first and last residue. A D gene is named only where the DNA matches it firmly.

>TRBD1|TRBJ1-5|TRBV19
CASVPTGLESNQPQHF
>TRBD1|TRBJ2-2|TRBV24-1
CATSDDRGARGPGELFF
>TRBD1|TRBJ2-7|TRBV7-9
CASSSSGTGGYEQYF
>TRBD1|TRBJ2-2|TRBV6-5
CASRTTGAGELFF
>.|TRBJ2-3|TRBV3-1/TRBV3-2
CASSQASGWADTQYF
>.|TRBJ2-1|TRBV5-4
CASSLYSGLASYNEQFF
>TRBD2|TRBJ2-5|TRBV5-5
CASSRGLAGGPGETQYF
>TRBD1|TRBJ2-1|TRBV3-1/TRBV3-2
CASSQKGARVNEQFF
>TRBD2|TRBJ2-1|TRBV24-1
CATSDLHSGGALNEQFF
>.|TRBJ1-1|TRBV2
CASTQGENTEAFF
>.|TRBJ2-7|TRBV2
CASRAGMYEQYF
>TRBD1|TRBJ2-7|TRBV12-3/TRBV12-4
CASTLGTVLGQYF
>.|TRBJ2-4|TRBV4-1
CASSQAAGTAKNIQYF
>.|TRBJ2-3|TRBV29-1
CSVLGLRTDTQYF
>TRBD2|TRBJ2-1|TRBV24-1
CATSIERGAHNEQFF
>.|TRBJ1-3|TRBV4-1
CASSQSDRMSGNTIYF
>.|TRBJ2-7|TRBV27
CASSLVETGYEQYF
>.|TRBJ1-1|TRBV5-1
CASSLASGGTEAFF
>.|TRBJ1-1|TRBV7-2
CASSLVGGDTEAFF
>.|TRBJ1-2|TRBV19
CASSSRTEIYGYTF
>TRBD2|TRBJ2-3|TRBV7-2
CASSLGTSGVWADTQYF
>.|TRBJ1-1|TRBV19
CASRAGGAEAFF
>TRBD1|TRBJ1-4|TRBV14
CASSADRGHEKLFF
>.|TRBJ1-5|TRBV19
CASNPLLGQKINQPQHF
>.|TRBJ1-2|TRBV9
CASSVGQVPLYVRGYTF
>.|TRBJ1-1|TRBV12-5
CASVRERRGMNTEAFF
>TRBD1|TRBJ1-2|TRBV4-1
CASSQLVDRFEGYTF
>.|TRBJ1-2|TRBV30
CAWSVGGSGYTF
>TRBD1|TRBJ1-1|TRBV5-1
CASSSGQSSNTEAFF
>TRBD1|TRBJ1-5|TRBV27
CASSLGTANQPQHF
>.|TRBJ1-3|TRBV10-3
CAISGHGHNTIYF
>TRBD2|TRBJ2-3|TRBV6-1
CASSDTSGEHTDTQYF
>.|TRBJ1-1|TRBV5-1
CASSLDKNTEAFF
>TRBD1|TRBJ2-5|TRBV29-1
CSGSGQIQETQYF
>.|TRBJ2-7|TRBV9
CASSVGQDSYEQYF
>TRBD1|TRBJ1-1|TRBV6-5
CASFGQGVYTEAFF
>TRBD2|TRBJ2-2|TRBV24-1
CATSDMTSGEGTGELFF